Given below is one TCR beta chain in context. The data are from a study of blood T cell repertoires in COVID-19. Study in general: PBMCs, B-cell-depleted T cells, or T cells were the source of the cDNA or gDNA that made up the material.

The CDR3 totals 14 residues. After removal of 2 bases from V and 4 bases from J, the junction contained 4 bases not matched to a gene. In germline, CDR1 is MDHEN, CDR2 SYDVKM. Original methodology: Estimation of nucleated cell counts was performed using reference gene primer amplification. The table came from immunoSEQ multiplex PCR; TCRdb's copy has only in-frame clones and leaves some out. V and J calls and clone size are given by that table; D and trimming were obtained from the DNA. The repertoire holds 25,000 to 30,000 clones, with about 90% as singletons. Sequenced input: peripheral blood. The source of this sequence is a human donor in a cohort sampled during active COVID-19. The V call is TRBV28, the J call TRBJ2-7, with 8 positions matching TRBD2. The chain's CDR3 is CASSLAGGAYEQYF. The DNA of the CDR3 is TGTGCCAGCAGTTTAGCCGGGGGGGCTTACGAGCAGTACTTC.